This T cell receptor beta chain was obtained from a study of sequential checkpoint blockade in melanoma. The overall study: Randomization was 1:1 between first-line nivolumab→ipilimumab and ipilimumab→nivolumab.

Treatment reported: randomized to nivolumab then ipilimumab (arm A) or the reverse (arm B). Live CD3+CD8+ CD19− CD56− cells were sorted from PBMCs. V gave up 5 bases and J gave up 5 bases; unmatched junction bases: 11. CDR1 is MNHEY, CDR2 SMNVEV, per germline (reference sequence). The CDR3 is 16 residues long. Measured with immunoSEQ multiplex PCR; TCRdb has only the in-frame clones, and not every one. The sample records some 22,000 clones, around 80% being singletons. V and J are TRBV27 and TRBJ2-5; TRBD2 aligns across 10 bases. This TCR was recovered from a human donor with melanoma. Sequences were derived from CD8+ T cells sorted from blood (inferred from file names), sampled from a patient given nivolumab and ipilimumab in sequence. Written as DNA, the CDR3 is TGTGCCAGCAGTCCGAGCGGGAGGGGAGGTTGGGAGACCCAGTACTTC. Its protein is CASSPSGRGGWETQYF.